The present T cell receptor (beta chain) was sequenced within a study of molecular identifiers for immune sequencing clone quantification (dated by TCRdb to the late 2010s). In the study overall: For a replicate experiment, RNA from approximately 20,000 or 100,000 naive CD8 T cells was divided into five aliquots, of which four were sequenced. This methods study benchmarked molecular-identifier clustering-based TCR repertoire sequencing (MIDCIRS) and TCR RNA copy counting, using CD8 T cells to do so. The paper's findings and limits, for the study overall: Modeling gave approximately 3 recovered TCR RNA copies per cell versus 7.5 to 10 by digital PCR, implying around 31% capture efficiency. Highly expanded clone sizes could be underestimated because identical TCR molecules may share a barcode. In CMV-specific effector cells, clones with more than 20 RNA copies contained over 97% of molecules, whereas in naive cells such clones contained under 1% of molecules. Spiked-in Jurkat TCR RNA equal to a single cell's worth was reported to be detectable even within 1,100,000 naive CD8 T cells. The naive libraries included spiked-in Jurkat TCR RNA (about nine copies' worth), and this Jurkat TCR RNA is not part of the donor repertoire. When barcode sub-clustering was left out, chimeric consensus sequences inflated TCR diversity, with chimeras reaching as high as 47%.

Libraries of naive CD8 T cells were built from approximately 20,000 to 1,000,000 sorted cells, with 10%, 30% or 50% of the purified RNA used. Naive CD8 T cells were FACS-sorted as CD8+CD4-CCR7+CD45RA+ on a BD FACSAria II into RLT Plus buffer. Approximately 9 TCR copies' worth of Jurkat RNA were spiked into roughly 17,000-1,100,000 naive CD8 T cell samples to test detection sensitivity. CD8 T cells were enriched with RosetteSep CD8+ T Cell Enrichment Cocktail and Ficoll-Paque, followed by ACK red cell lysis. With regard to this clonotype: Its antigen remains undetermined. Base-call qualities are not available, and no considerably larger clone is one nucleotide away.

To prepare the library, PCR was applied. The sequencer was an Illumina HiSeq 4000. Bulk TCR libraries were generated as previously described, with the TCR primers listed in Table S5 used. Total RNA was purified with the Qiagen AllPrep DNA/RNA kit. Before analysis, reads from multiple sequencing runs of the same library were pooled. The original methods were these. Reads were retained only if their TCR constant sequence matched exactly, and those retained reads were trimmed to 150 nt and grouped according to their 12-nt molecular barcodes. Within each barcode group, reads were sub-clustered at a 15% Levenshtein threshold, and quality-weighted consensus sequences were built per RNA molecule. Non-functional sequences were excluded, and lower-count sequences lying one edit away from another sequence were also excluded. Barcode sub-clusters with fewer than 20% of the maximum read count were removed, based on fitting two negative binomial distributions. Through fastp at Q25 and MiXCR, TCRdb rebuilt clones from the public reads, retaining in-frame beta chains. Duplicate CDR3 protein sequences are folded into a single record with the most common DNA and genes. The V and J calls, along with clone size, are taken from TCRdb and not from the paper's own processing. The sample contains more than 70,000 distinct CDR3 sequences, 21% of them found a single time. More than 1% of the sample belongs to the ten largest clones.

V and J are truncated by 5 bases and 4 bases respectively, leaving an intervening sequence of 15 bases. Per the germline V gene, SGHAT is the CDR1 and FQNNGV is the CDR2. From the cysteine up to the phenylalanine, the CDR3 has a length of 14 residues. Only CDR3 DNA is held: 42 bases, read in frame from base 1. Recombination joined TRBV11-2 with TRBJ2-7; the D gene is possibly TRBD2, with 6 bases matching. The sequence was collected from a human donor in good health. Some libraries in this study had Jurkat cell RNA spiked in. Sequences were obtained from naive CD8+ T cells from blood, with Jurkat cell RNA spiked in. According to the study, the label for this sample's cell subset or site signals: FACS-sorted CD8+CD4-CCR7+CD45RA+ naive T cells. The CDR3: CASSIQGRGYEQYF. The nucleotide sequence is TGTGCCAGCAGCATCCAGGGACGGGGGTACGAGCAGTACTTC. The CDR3 plus the reference TRBV11-2 and TRBJ2-7 genes for the other parts give the full variable domain: EAGVAQSPRYKIIEKRQSVAFWCNPISGHATLYWYQQILGQGPKLLIQFQNNGVVDDSQLPKDRFSAERLKGVDSTLKIQPAKLEDSAVYLCASSIQGRGYEQYFGPGTRLTVT.